This is a list of T cell receptor beta chains from one sample in a study of blood T cell repertoires in COVID-19. Sequencing was performed with immunoSEQ multiplex PCR; in TCRdb, only in-frame clones are kept and a portion is missing. The sample has tens of thousands of clones, around 80% seen once. What was sequenced was peripheral blood. Receptor source: an older woman with acute or convalescent COVID-19. Both conserved end residues are part of each CDR3. The D gene is left open where the match is weak. The size field is filled for only some rows; it gives once, few, many or a size class.

>15|TRBV11-3|NA|TRBJ2-2|NA
CASSLSQGGAGELFF
TGTGCCAGCAGCTTGTCACAAGGGGGTGCCGGGGAGCTGTTTTTT
>14|TRBV30|NA|TRBJ1-1|once
CAWSAGILNTEAFF
TGTGCCTGGAGCGCAGGGATTTTGAACACTGAAGCTTTCTTT
>12|TRBV29-1|TRBD1|TRBJ1-5|once
CSVRDRDQPQHF
TGCAGCGTCCGGGACAGGGATCAGCCCCAGCATTTT
>13|TRBV12-3/TRBV12-4|NA|TRBJ1-1|NA
CASSLGSGTEAFF
TGTGCCAGCAGTTTAGGCTCAGGCACTGAAGCTTTCTTT
>13|TRBV29-1|NA|TRBJ1-1|NA
CSVSVSGNTEAFF
TGCAGCGTTTCTGTATCGGGGAACACTGAAGCTTTCTTT
>14|TRBV6-4|NA|TRBJ1-2|NA
CASSDSSPNYGYTF
TGTGCCAGCAGTGACTCGAGTCCAAACTATGGCTACACCTTC
>14|TRBV23-1|NA|TRBJ2-2|NA
CASSTGDFAGELFF
TGCGCCAGCAGTACGGGGGATTTCGCCGGGGAGCTGTTTTTT
>15|TRBV18|NA|TRBJ1-1|NA
CASSQRSGTNTEAFF
TGTGCCAGCTCCCAGAGATCAGGGACAAACACTGAAGCTTTCTTT
>14|TRBV6-5|TRBD1|TRBJ2-5|NA
CASRVGTVQETQYF
TGTGCCAGCAGGGTCGGGACAGTACAAGAGACCCAGTACTTC
>14|TRBV5-1|TRBD1|TRBJ1-1|NA
CASSLTGGITEAFF
TGCGCCAGCAGCCTGACAGGGGGCATCACTGAAGCTTTCTTT
>16|TRBV5-1|TRBD2|TRBJ2-3|NA
CASSPPTGGSTDTQYF
TGCGCCAGCAGCCCCCCGACGGGGGGGAGTACAGATACGCAGTATTTT
>14|TRBV2|NA|TRBJ2-5|NA
CASSLTRQQETQYF
TGTGCCAGCAGCCTGACTAGACAACAAGAGACCCAGTACTTC
>15|TRBV5-6|NA|TRBJ2-1|NA
CASSLDRFSYNEQFF
TGTGCCAGCAGCTTGGACAGGTTCTCCTACAATGAGCAGTTCTTC
>13|TRBV7-8|TRBD1|TRBJ2-3|NA
CASSLSGQGSQYF
TGTGCCAGCAGCTTATCCGGACAGGGATCGCAGTATTTT
>15|TRBV5-1|NA|TRBJ2-2|once
CASSPTGTNTGELFF
TGCGCCAGCAGCCCGACAGGAACGAACACCGGGGAGCTGTTTTTT
>14|TRBV2|TRBD1|TRBJ2-7|NA
CASRESGQGYEQYF
TGTGCCAGCAGAGAATCGGGACAGGGGTACGAGCAGTACTTC
>14|TRBV5-6|TRBD1|TRBJ2-1|NA
CASGRDRGINEQFF
TGTGCCAGCGGCCGGGACAGGGGCATAAATGAGCAGTTCTTC
>16|TRBV3-1/TRBV3-2|TRBD1|TRBJ2-5|once
CASSLRDRGNQETQYF
TGTGCCAGCAGCCTCAGGGACAGGGGGAACCAAGAGACCCAGTACTTC
>14|TRBV30|NA|TRBJ1-1|NA
CAWSVTGLNTEAFF
TGTGCCTGGAGTGTGACAGGACTGAACACTGAAGCTTTCTTT
>15|TRBV30|NA|TRBJ1-6|few
CAWSVGGNSGSPLHF
TGTGCCTGGAGTGTTGGGGGGAATTCAGGTTCACCCCTCCACTTT
>12|TRBV12-3/TRBV12-4|NA|TRBJ2-3|NA
CASSLTGDTQYF
TGTGCCAGCAGTTTAACAGGGGATACGCAGTATTTT
>13|TRBV19|TRBD1|TRBJ1-4|NA
CASSGTGNEKLFF
TGTGCCAGTAGTGGGACAGGAAACGAAAAACTGTTTTTT
>16|TRBV2|TRBD1|TRBJ1-6|NA
CASSQEGTGGDSPLHF
TGTGCCAGCAGTCAGGAAGGGACAGGGGGTGATTCACCCCTCCACTTT
>15|TRBV15|NA|TRBJ2-3|NA
CATKLASFALGGQYF
TGTGCCACCAAGTTGGCTAGCTTTGCCCTCGGTGGGCAGTATTTT
>11|TRBV12-3/TRBV12-4|NA|TRBJ1-3|few
CASTTRDTIYF
TGTGCCAGCACAACCCGGGACACCATATATTTT
>17|TRBV7-3|TRBD2|TRBJ2-3|NA
CASSFQPGLASTDTQYF
TGTGCCAGCAGCTTCCAGCCGGGACTAGCGAGCACAGATACGCAGTATTTT
>12|TRBV7-2|NA|TRBJ1-3|NA
CASSLEGNTIYF
TGTGCCAGCAGCCTGGAGGGAAACACCATATATTTT
>13|TRBV6-6|TRBD2|TRBJ2-5|few
CATQRGLSFAQYF
TGTGCCACGCAGAGGGGACTATCTTTCGCCCAGTACTTC
>12|TRBV29-1|NA|TRBJ1-3|NA
CSVAGFGNTIYF
TGCAGCGTTGCAGGGTTCGGAAACACCATATATTTT
>15|TRBV6-5|NA|TRBJ1-2|NA
CASSKDRNNAYGYTF
TGTGCCAGCAGTAAGGACAGAAACAATGCCTATGGCTACACCTTC
>15|TRBV13|NA|TRBJ1-4|NA
CASSKTHATNEKLFF
TGTGCCAGCAGCAAGACACACGCAACTAATGAAAAACTGTTTTTT
>13|TRBV2|TRBD1|TRBJ1-6|NA
CAGRTGVRAPLHF
TGTGCCGGGAGGACAGGGGTACGAGCACCCCTCCACTTT
>14|TRBV7-9|NA|TRBJ1-6|NA
CASSTRQLSSPLHF
TGTGCCAGCAGCACTCGACAGTTAAGTTCACCCCTCCACTTT
>15|TRBV9|TRBD1|TRBJ1-3|NA
CASSGQGLSGNTIYF
TGTGCCAGCAGCGGACAGGGCCTCTCTGGAAACACCATATATTTT
>14|TRBV7-8|NA|TRBJ1-2|NA
CASSLGSPNYGYTF
TGTGCCAGCAGCTTAGGGAGTCCTAACTATGGCTACACCTTC
>12|TRBV11-3|NA|TRBJ2-2|few
CASSHPAGELFF
TGTGCCAGCAGCCACCCGGCCGGGGAGCTGTTTTTT